Listed here are 19 T cell receptor beta chains from one sample, sequenced in a study of T cell responses to AZD1222 COVID-19 vaccine. Generated by immunoSEQ multiplex PCR, the TCRdb table keeps only in-frame clones and is missing some. The table records around 83,000 clones, around 90% of them present only once. The sequencing used peripheral blood, collected on day 0 of AZD1222 vaccination. All receptors derive from an adult in good health.

The chain links TRBV13 to TRBJ2-1; no clear D. V was shortened by 4 bases and J by 8 bases, with 18 bases between the two germline ends. The CDR3 is 15 residues long. In germline, CDR1 is PRHDT, CDR2 FYEKMQ (reference sequence). CDR3 nucleotide sequence: TGTGCCAGCAGCTCTAAGGTCAGTCGGAGCGATGAGCAGTTCTTC. Protein: CASSSKVSRSDEQFF.

The V call is TRBV5-4, the J call TRBJ2-5; D may match TRBD1 or TRBD2 (5 bases each). This CDR3 comprises 15 residues. Trimming took 3 bases from V and 5 from J, leaving 17 bases between them. CDR1 is SGHNT and CDR2 is YYREEE in the germline V gene (reference sequence). CDR3 residues: CASSSRGTLDETQYF. CDR3 sequence (DNA): TGTGCCAGCAGCTCCCGAGGGACCCTAGACGAGACCCAGTACTTC.

The V call is TRBV5-1, the J call TRBJ2-5; 10 bases line up with TRBD1. The CDR3 has 17 residues. Germline CDR1 and CDR2: SGHRS and YFSETQ. V was clipped by 3 bases and J by 5 bases; unmatched bases: 13. The CDR3: CASSSMYSGQGTETQYF. The CDR3 DNA sequence: TGCGCCAGCAGCTCAATGTACTCGGGACAGGGGACGGAGACCCAGTACTTC.

The chain is built from TRBV5-5 and TRBJ1-4, with TRBD1 matching 9 bases. With V trimmed by 4 bases and J by 8 bases, 9 bases remained unmatched. Germline V gives CDR1 SGHKS, CDR2 YYEKEE (reference sequence). The CDR3 is made up of 15 amino acids. The CDR3 is CASSVLQGAGEKLFF. The CDR3 nucleotides are TGTGCCAGCAGCGTATTACAGGGGGCTGGGGAAAAACTGTTTTTT.

V usage is TRBV29-1 and J usage is TRBJ2-7; D possibly corresponds to TRBD1 (6 bases). Germline values: CDR1 SQVTM, CDR2 ANQGSEA. CDR3 size: 13 residues. The CDR3 nucleotides are TGCAGGACTACGGGACAAGGAAACTACGAGCAGTACTTC. This sequence encodes CRTTGQGNYEQYF.

The chain combines TRBV2 with TRBJ2-6; D not resolved. The germline V and J ends were trimmed by 6 bases and 4 bases, with 13 bases remaining between them. There are 15 residues in the CDR3. Per germline, CDR1 SNHLY and CDR2 FYNNEI. The CDR3 DNA follows: TGTGCCAGCAGCGTCCCAAGGATGGGGGCCAACGTCCTGACTTTC. Its translation: CASSVPRMGANVLTF. Filled out from reference TRBV2 and TRBJ2-6, the complete variable domain reads EPEVTQTPSHQVTQMGQEVILRCVPISNHLYFYWYRQILGQKVEFLVSFYNNEISEKSEIFDDQFSVERPDGSNFTLKIRSTKLEDSAMYFCASSVPRMGANVLTFGAGSRLTVL.

The V gene is TRBV27, the J gene TRBJ2-7, with D possibly matching TRBD2 (6 bases). CDR3 size: 15 residues. Per germline, CDR1 MNHEY and CDR2 SMNVEV (reference sequence). V was pared by 0 bases and J by 2 bases, with 11 bases between. This CDR3 reads CASSLSRTIPYEQYF. The CDR3 coding sequence is TGTGCCAGCAGTTTATCGAGGACTATTCCCTACGAGCAGTACTTC.

V gene TRBV29-1 combines with J gene TRBJ2-3; D might be TRBD2 (5 bases). The CDR3 is 14 residues long. With 7 bases removed from V and 0 bases from J, the gap between germline ends came to 14 bases. The germline CDR1 and CDR2 sequences are SQVTM and ANQGSEA. The CDR3 coding sequence is TGCAGCGGTTGCGGGCCCTCTAGCACAGATACGCAGTATTTT. This sequence encodes CSGCGPSSTDTQYF.

This CDR3 is CASRKGLTPGTDTQYF. In nucleotides, the CDR3 is TGTGCCAGCAGGAAAGGACTGACCCCGGGCACAGATACGCAGTATTTT. The chain couples TRBV2 to TRBJ2-3; perhaps TRBD2 as D (5 bases). Per germline, CDR1 SNHLY and CDR2 FYNNEI. Trimming removed 6 bases from V and 1 base from J, with 17 bases in between. This CDR3 has 16 residues.

The V gene is TRBV5-4, the J gene TRBJ2-3; TRBD2 might be the D (5 bases). The germline gives CDR1 SGHNT, CDR2 YYREEE (reference sequence). CDR3 size: 17 residues. The ends were cut back, 3 bases at V and 2 bases at J, with 19 bases in the middle. This CDR3 is CASSSRDGNLPTDTQYF. The CDR3 region has the DNA TGTGCCAGCAGCTCACGCGACGGGAACTTGCCCACAGATACGCAGTATTTT.

The chain couples TRBV2 to TRBJ2-7; 9 nucleotides align to TRBD1. V lost 8 bases and J lost 2; bases outside the gene matches: 7. The CDR3 is 14 residues long. From germline, CDR1 is SNHLY and CDR2 FYNNEI. The CDR3 spells CASGKRQGAYEQYF. The CDR3 DNA sequence: TGTGCCAGCGGAAAGAGACAGGGGGCCTACGAGCAGTACTTC.

This rearrangement joins TRBV12-5 to TRBJ2-5; D assignment may be TRBD1 or TRBD2 (7 bases each). Germline values: CDR1 LGHNT, CDR2 FRNRAP. V was clipped by 2 bases and J by 13 bases, with 32 bases between them. The CDR3 is made up of 18 amino acids. CDR3 nucleotide sequence: TGTGCTAGTGGTTTGATTGGCCCTATGGGGAGGGGGCCACGACGCCGGTACTTC. Protein product: CASGLIGPMGRGPRRRYF.

This chain connects TRBV4-1 to TRBJ1-2, with 9 bases that match TRBD1. CDR1 MGHRA and CDR2 YSYEKL come from the germline V gene. The CDR3 extends over 17 amino acids. Germline trimming cut 2 bases from V and 8 bases from J; bases unmatched to any gene: 15. CDR3 amino acids: CASSQRTGTGTNGGYTF. The CDR3 DNA sequence: TGCGCCAGCAGCCAAAGAACCGGGACAGGGACGAACGGGGGCTACACCTTC.

This chain uses TRBV15 with TRBJ1-3, with D perhaps matching TRBD1 (5 bases). Trimming removed 0 bases at V and 3 bases at J, with 9 bases between. The germline V gene encodes CDR1 LNHNV and CDR2 YYDKDF (reference sequence). The length of the CDR3 is 15 residues. CDR3 sequence (DNA): TGTGCCACCAGCAGAGATAGGCAGGGTGGAAACACCATATATTTT. The encoded protein is CATSRDRQGGNTIYF.

The chain joins TRBV12-3 or TRBV12-4 to TRBJ1-1; D gene unclear. V gave up 3 bases and J gave up 7 bases, with 9 bases separating them. The length of the CDR3 is 12 residues. The CDR3 DNA reads TGTGCCAGCAGTTTTGGTGTGGGTGAAGCTTTCTTT. Translating gives CASSFGVGEAFF.

The rearrangement joins TRBV7-2 to TRBJ2-7, with unresolved D. The CDR3 length is 15 residues. Germline V gene lookup returns CDR1 SGHTA and CDR2 FQGNSA. The V end lost 1 base, the J end lost 0 bases, and 10 bases lay between the germline ends. Written as DNA, the CDR3 is TGTGCCAGCAGCTTAGATGGGATCAGCTCCTACGAGCAGTACTTC. Translation: CASSLDGISSYEQYF.

The chain employs TRBV19 and TRBJ2-5, with D possibly TRBD2 on 6 matching bases. Germline V gene sequence: CDR1 LNHDA, CDR2 SQIVND (reference sequence). The CDR3 length is 14 residues. Trimming pared 7 bases from V and 6 bases from J, leaving 18 bases between. The CDR3 spells CASIGQGEAQTQYF. The DNA for the CDR3 is TGTGCCAGTATCGGACAAGGGGAGGCTCAGACCCAGTACTTC.

This sequence joins TRBV2 and TRBJ2-1, with TRBD2 matching 7 bases. Trimming took 8 bases from V and 4 from J; bases not matched to a gene: 8. Germline lookup yields CDR1 SNHLY and CDR2 FYNNEI. This CDR3 contains 14 residues. CDR3 nucleotide sequence: TGTGCCAGCGCCGCGGGAGTGTCTTACAATGAGCAGTTCTTC. Its protein is CASAAGVSYNEQFF.

The chain carries TRBV30 and TRBJ1-4; D is unclear. In germline, CDR1 is GTSNPN, CDR2 SVGIG (reference sequence). CDR3 length: 16 residues. V dropped 3 bases and J dropped 4 bases, with 18 bases sitting between them. CDR3 nucleotide sequence: TGTGCCTGGAGCGAGAGGCCTGTTGTCGGTAATGAAAAACTGTTTTTT. Protein sequence: CAWSERPVVGNEKLFF.